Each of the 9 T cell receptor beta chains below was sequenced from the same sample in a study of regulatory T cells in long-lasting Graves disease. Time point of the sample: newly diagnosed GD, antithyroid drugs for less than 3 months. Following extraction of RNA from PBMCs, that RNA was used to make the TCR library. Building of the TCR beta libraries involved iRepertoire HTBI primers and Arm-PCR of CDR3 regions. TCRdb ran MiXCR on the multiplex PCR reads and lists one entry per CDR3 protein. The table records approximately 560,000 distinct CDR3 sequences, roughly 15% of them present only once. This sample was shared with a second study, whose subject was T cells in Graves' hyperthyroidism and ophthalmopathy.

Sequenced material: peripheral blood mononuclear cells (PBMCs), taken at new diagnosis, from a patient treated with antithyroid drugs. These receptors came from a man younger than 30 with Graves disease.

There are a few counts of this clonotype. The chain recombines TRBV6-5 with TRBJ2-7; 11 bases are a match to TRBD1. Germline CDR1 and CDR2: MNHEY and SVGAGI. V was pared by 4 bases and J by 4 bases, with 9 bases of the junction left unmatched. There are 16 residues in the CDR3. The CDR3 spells CASSSDRGRTSYEQYF. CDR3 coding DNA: TGTGCCAGCAGTTCGGACAGGGGGCGCACCTCTTACGAGCAGTACTTC.

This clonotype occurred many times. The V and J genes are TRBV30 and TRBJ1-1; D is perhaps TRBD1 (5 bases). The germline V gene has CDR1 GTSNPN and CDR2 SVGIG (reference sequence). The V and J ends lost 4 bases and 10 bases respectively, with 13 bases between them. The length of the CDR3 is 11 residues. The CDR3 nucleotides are TGTGCCTGGAACCCGGGGACGGGAGCTTTCTTT. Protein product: CAWNPGTGAFF.

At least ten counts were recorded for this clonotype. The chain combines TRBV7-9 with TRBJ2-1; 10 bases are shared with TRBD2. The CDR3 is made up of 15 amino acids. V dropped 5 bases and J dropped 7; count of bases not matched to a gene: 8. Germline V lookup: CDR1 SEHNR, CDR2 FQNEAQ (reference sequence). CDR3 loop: CASSPRLAGGNEQFF. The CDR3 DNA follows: TGTGCCAGCAGCCCCCGACTAGCGGGTGGAAATGAGCAGTTCTTC.

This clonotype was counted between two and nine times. The CDR3 sequence is CSASASAGPLSEAFF. CDR3 nucleotides: TGCAGTGCTAGTGCATCGGCAGGGCCGCTTTCTGAAGCTTTCTTT. V and J are TRBV20-1 and TRBJ1-1; D is perhaps TRBD1 (5 bases). V was shortened by 3 bases and J by 6 bases, with 20 bases between the two germline ends. The CDR3 runs 15 residues. The germline CDR1 and CDR2 sequences are DFQATT and SNEGSKA (reference sequence).

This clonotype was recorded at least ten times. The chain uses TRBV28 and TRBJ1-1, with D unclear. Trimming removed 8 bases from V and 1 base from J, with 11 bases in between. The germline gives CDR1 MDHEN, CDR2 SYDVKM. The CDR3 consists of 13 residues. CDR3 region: CASFNWGNTEAFF. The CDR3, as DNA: TGTGCCAGCTTCAATTGGGGGAACACTGAAGCTTTCTTT.

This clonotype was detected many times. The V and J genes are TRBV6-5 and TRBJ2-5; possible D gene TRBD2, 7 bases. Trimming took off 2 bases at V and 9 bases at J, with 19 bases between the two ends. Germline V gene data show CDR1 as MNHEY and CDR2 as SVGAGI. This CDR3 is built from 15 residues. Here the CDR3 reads CASSYKQGGEGAQYF. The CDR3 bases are TGTGCCAGCAGTTACAAACAGGGAGGGGAAGGGGCCCAGTACTTC.

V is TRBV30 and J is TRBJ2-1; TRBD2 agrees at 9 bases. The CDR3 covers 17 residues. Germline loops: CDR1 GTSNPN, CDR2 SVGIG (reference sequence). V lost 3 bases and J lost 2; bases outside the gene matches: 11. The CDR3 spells CAWRTRSSGMTYNEQFF. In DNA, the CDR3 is TGTGCCTGGAGGACGAGATCTAGCGGGATGACCTACAATGAGCAGTTCTTC.

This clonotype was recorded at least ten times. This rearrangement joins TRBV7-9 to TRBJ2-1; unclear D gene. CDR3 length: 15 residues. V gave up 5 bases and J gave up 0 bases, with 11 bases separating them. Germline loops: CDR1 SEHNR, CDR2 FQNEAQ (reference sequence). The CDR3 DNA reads TGTGCCAGCAGCGCCCGTGGCGACTCCTACAATGAGCAGTTCTTC. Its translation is CASSARGDSYNEQFF.

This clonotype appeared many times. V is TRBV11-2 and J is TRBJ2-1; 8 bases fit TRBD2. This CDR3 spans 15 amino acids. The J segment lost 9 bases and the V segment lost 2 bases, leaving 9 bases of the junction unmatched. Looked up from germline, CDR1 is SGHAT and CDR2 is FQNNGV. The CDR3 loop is CASSLHGRGSGEQFF. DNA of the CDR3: TGTGCCAGCAGCTTACACGGGAGGGGCTCGGGTGAGCAGTTCTTC.